Sequencing of this T cell receptor beta chain was carried out in a study of CD8 T cells in Susac syndrome. RNA, at about 0.45 to 1 ug, was reverse transcribed with random hexamers. Each CDR3 protein is one row after TCRdb ran MiXCR on the immunoSEQ multiplex PCR reads. The data contain 120,000 to 150,000 distinct CDR3 sequences, approximately 95% of them singletons. Germline CDR1 reads SGHNT; CDR2 reads YYREEE (reference sequence). V was shortened by 2 bases and J by 0 bases, with 5 bases between the two germline ends. The CDR3 is 13 amino acids. Specimen: CD8+ T cells from PBMCs. The chain recombines TRBV5-4 with TRBJ2-5; D gene uncertain. The source is a human donor in good health. The CDR3 DNA is TGTGCCAGCAGCTTTTCTCACCAAGAGACCCAGTACTTC. It yields the protein CASSFSHQETQYF. Full variable domain (rest looked up from reference TRBV5-4 and TRBJ2-5): ETGVTQSPTHLIKTRGQQVTLRCSSQSGHNTVSWYQQALGQGPQFIFQYYREEENGRGNFPPRFSGLQFPNYSSELNVNALELDDSALYLCASSFSHQETQYFGPGTRLLVL.